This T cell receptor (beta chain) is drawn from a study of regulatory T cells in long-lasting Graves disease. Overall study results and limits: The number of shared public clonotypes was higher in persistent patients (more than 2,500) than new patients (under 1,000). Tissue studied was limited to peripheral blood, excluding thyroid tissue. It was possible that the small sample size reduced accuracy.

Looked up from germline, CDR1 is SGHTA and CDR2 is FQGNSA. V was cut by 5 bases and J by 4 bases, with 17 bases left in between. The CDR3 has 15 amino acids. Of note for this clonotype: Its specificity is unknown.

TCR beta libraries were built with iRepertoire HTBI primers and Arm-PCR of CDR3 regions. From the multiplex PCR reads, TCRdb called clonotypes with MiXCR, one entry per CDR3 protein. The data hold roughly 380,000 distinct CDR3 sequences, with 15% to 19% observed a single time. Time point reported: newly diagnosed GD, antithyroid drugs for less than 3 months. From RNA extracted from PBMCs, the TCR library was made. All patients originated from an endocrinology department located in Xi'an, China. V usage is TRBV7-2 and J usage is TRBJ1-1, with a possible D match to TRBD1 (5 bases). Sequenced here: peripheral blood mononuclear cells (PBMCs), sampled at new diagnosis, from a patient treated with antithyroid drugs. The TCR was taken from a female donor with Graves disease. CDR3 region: CASSPGGRESTEAFF. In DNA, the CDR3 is TGTGCCAGCAGCCCCGGGGGACGGGAGAGCACTGAAGCTTTCTTT.